A single sample is the source of the 7 T cell receptor beta chains below, sequenced in a study of T cell repertoires in cytomegalovirus infection. MiXCR, run by TCRdb on the reads, gives a single entry per CDR3 protein. The table has about 480,000 distinct CDR3 sequences, 33% seen once. These receptors' targets are unknown. This specimen consisted of cultured PBMCs, obtained from culture after CMV antigen stimulation. The source of these receptors is a human donor in good health (CMV status not recorded). Some clones in this sample may be carry-over from other donors' samples.

This clonotype was recorded once. The V gene is TRBV5-5, the J gene TRBJ2-7; 9 bases agree with TRBD2. V trimming: 0 bases; J trimming: 2 bases; junction bases outside the gene matches: 3. Germline V gene data show CDR1 as SGHKS and CDR2 as YYEKEE (reference sequence). CDR3 size: 15 residues. CDR3 coding DNA: TGTGCCAGCAGCTTGGATAGCGGGAGAACCTACGAGCAGTACTTC. As protein: CASSLDSGRTYEQYF. The whole variable domain, filled in from reference TRBV5-5 and TRBJ2-7, reads DAGVTQSPTHLIKTRGQQVTLRCSPISGHKSVSWYQQVLGQGPQFIFQYYEKEERGRGNFPDRFSARQFPNYSSELNVNALLLGDSALYLCASSLDSGRTYEQYFGPGTRLTVT.

This chain uses TRBV7-4 with TRBJ2-3; 9 nucleotides line up with TRBD2. V gave up 5 bases and J gave up 2 bases; unmatched junction bases: 8. The germline V gene encodes CDR1 SGHVT and CDR2 SQSDAQ. The CDR3 runs to 16 residues. CDR3 sequence: CASSPLTSGFTDTQYF. In DNA, the CDR3 is TGTGCCAGCAGCCCATTGACTAGCGGCTTCACAGATACGCAGTATTTT.

This clonotype has only a few counts. This chain uses TRBV19 with TRBJ1-1, with a tentative D call TRBD1 (5 bases). The CDR3 is 16 amino acids. V gave up 5 bases and J gave up 8 bases, with 24 bases separating them. CDR1 is LNHDA, CDR2 SQIVND, per germline (reference sequence). The CDR3, as DNA: TGTGCCAGTAGTCCAACCTGGGGGGGATCCCGTTCCGAAGCTTTCTTT. Its translation: CASSPTWGGSRSEAFF.

This chain links TRBV5-1 with TRBJ2-5; possibly TRBD2 for D (5 bases). In germline, CDR1 is SGHRS, CDR2 YFSETQ. The CDR3 is made up of 13 amino acids. Deletions cut 9 bases from V and 5 bases from J, with 17 bases between. CDR3 in DNA: TGCGCCACTTCGACGGGGTCGGGTGAGACCCAGTACTTC. Residues: CATSTGSGETQYF.

The CDR3 spells CASGKGGGYGYTF. DNA for the CDR3: TGTGCCAGCGGAAAAGGGGGGGGCTATGGCTACACCTTC. The V gene is TRBV28, the J gene TRBJ1-2, with D perhaps matching TRBD1 (6 bases). The germline V gene has CDR1 MDHEN and CDR2 SYDVKM. V shed 8 bases and J shed 4 bases, with 14 bases lying between them. The CDR3 loop spans 13 amino acids.

This CDR3 is CASSEIQFYGYTF. The CDR3 region has the DNA TGCGCCAGCAGTGAAATACAGTTCTATGGCTACACCTTC. This rearrangement joins TRBV10-2 to TRBJ1-2; D gene unclear. Trimming left V 3 bases short and J 4 bases short, with 9 bases between. The CDR3 is 13 amino acids. Germline lookup yields CDR1 WSHSY and CDR2 SAAADI.

The chain joins TRBV6-2 or TRBV6-3 to TRBJ1-5; the D gene is possibly TRBD1 (5 bases). This CDR3 is built from 12 residues. Germline V gene lookup returns CDR1 MNHEY and CDR2 SVGEGT. Trimming took off 0 bases at V and 13 bases at J, with 10 bases between the two ends. DNA of the CDR3: TGTGCCAGCAGTTACTCGATAGGGACTCAGCATTTT. Encoded protein: CASSYSIGTQHF.